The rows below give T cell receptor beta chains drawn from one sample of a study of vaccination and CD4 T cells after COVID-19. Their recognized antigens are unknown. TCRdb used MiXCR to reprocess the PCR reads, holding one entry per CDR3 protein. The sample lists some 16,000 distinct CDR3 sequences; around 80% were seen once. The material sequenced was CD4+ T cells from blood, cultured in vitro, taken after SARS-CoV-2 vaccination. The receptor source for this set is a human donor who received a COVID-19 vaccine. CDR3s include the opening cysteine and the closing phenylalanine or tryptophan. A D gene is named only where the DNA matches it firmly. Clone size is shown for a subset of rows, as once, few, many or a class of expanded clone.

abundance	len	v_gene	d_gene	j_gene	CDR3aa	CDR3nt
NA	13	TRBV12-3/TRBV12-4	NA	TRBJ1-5	CASSRGEGQPQHF	TGTGCCAGCAGTAGGGGAGAGGGACAGCCCCAGCATTTT
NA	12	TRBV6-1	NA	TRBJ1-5	CASSQPYQPQHF	TGTGCCAGCAGTCAACCATATCAGCCCCAGCATTTT
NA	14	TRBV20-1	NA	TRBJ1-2	CSARAAQRDYGYTF	TGCAGTGCAAGGGCGGCACAGCGAGACTATGGCTACACCTTC
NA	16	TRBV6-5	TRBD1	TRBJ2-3	CASSYSRTGVTDTQYF	TGTGCCAGCAGTTACTCCAGGACAGGGGTAACAGATACGCAGTATTTT
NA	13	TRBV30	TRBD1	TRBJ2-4	CAWREVGGNIQYF	TGTGCCTGGAGAGAGGTAGGGGGCAACATTCAGTACTTC
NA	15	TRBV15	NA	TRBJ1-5	CATSRDLPGSQPQHF	TGTGCCACCAGCAGAGATTTGCCAGGGTCTCAGCCCCAGCATTTT
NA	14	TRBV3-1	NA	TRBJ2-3	CASSQDKGGGTQYF	TGTGCCAGCAGCCAAGATAAAGGGGGAGGTACGCAGTATTTT
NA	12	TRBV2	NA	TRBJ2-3	CASGIATDTQYF	TGTGCCAGTGGAATCGCTACAGATACGCAGTATTTT
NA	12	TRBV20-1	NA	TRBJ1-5	CSASASNQPQHF	TGCAGTGCTAGTGCTAGCAATCAGCCCCAGCATTTT
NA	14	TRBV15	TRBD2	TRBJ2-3	CATSFAGGLDTQYF	TGTGCCACCAGCTTCGCGGGGGGGCTGGATACGCAGTATTTT
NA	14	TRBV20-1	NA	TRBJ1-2	CSARIAVSSYGYTF	TGCAGTGCTAGGATTGCGGTTTCGAGCTATGGCTACACCTTC
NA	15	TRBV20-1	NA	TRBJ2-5	CSARHARETQETQYF	TGCAGTGCTAGACACGCCCGGGAAACCCAAGAGACCCAGTACTTC
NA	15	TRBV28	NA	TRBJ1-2	CASSLAQPSGDRYTF	TGTGCCAGCAGTTTAGCTCAGCCTTCTGGGGATCGCTACACCTTC
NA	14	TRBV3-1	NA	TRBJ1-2	CASSQYPGDYGYTF	TGTGCCAGCAGCCAATACCCCGGTGACTATGGCTACACCTTC
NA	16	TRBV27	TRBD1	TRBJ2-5	CASSPNDGQGGKTQYF	TGTGCCAGCAGTCCCAATGACGGACAGGGGGGGAAGACCCAGTACTTC
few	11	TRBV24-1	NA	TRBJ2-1	CATSVEYEQFF	TGTGCCACCAGTGTTGAATATGAGCAGTTCTTC
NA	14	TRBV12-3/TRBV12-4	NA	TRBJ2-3	CASAGNLRTDTQYF	TGTGCCAGCGCTGGTAACCTCCGCACAGATACGCAGTATTTT
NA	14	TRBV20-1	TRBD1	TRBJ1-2	CSAHADRGAYGYTF	TGCAGTGCCCATGCGGACAGGGGAGCCTATGGCTACACCTTC
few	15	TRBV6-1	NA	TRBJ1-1	CASSRYLSGNTEAFF	TGTGCCAGCAGTCGCTACCTCAGCGGGAACACTGAAGCTTTCTTT
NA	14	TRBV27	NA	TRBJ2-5	CASSVGQGRETQYF	TGTGCCAGCAGCGTTGGGCAGGGTCGGGAGACCCAGTACTTC
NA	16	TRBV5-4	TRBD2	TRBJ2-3	CASSLTSGGQIDTQYF	TGTGCCAGCAGCTTAACTAGCGGGGGGCAGATAGATACGCAGTATTTT
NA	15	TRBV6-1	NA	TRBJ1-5	CASSLHDGGNQPQHF	TGTGCCAGCAGTCTCCACGACGGCGGCAATCAGCCCCAGCATTTT
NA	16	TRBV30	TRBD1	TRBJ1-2	CAWRRGTGLNNYGYTF	TGTGCCTGGAGGCGGGGGACAGGACTTAATAACTATGGCTACACCTTC
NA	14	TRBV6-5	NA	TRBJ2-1	CASSYNPAFNEQFF	TGTGCCAGCAGTTATAACCCCGCGTTCAATGAGCAGTTCTTC
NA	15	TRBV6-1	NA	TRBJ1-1	CASSDRGFGITEAFF	TGTGCCAGCAGTGACCGAGGATTCGGCATCACTGAAGCTTTCTTT
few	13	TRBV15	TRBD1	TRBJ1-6	CATTRDRVSPLHF	TGTGCCACCACCCGGGACAGGGTATCACCCCTCCACTTT
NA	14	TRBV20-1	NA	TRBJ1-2	CSARPFDRLWGYTF	TGCAGTGCTAGACCATTTGACCGTTTGTGGGGCTACACCTTC
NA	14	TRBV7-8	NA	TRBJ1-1	CASSLAEGRTEAFF	TGTGCCAGCAGCTTAGCGGAAGGGCGCACTGAAGCTTTCTTT
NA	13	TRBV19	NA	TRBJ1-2	CASSMTIGESYTF	TGTGCCAGTAGTATGACAATTGGGGAAAGCTACACCTTC
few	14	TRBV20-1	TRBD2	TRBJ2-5	CSARSSGGAETQYF	TGCAGTGCTAGAAGTAGCGGGGGGGCAGAAACCCAGTACTTC
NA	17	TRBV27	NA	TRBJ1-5	CASSLRFTAGTNQPQHF	TGTGCCAGCAGTTTAAGGTTTACGGCCGGGACAAATCAGCCCCAGCATTTT
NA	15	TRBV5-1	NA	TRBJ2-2	CASSPDAGNTGELFF	TGCGCCAGCAGTCCGGACGCGGGTAACACCGGGGAGCTGTTTTTT
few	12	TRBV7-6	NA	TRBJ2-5	CASSFQRETQYF	TGTGCCAGCAGCTTTCAGCGGGAGACCCAGTACTTC
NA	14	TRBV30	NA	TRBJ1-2	CAWSSGTGGYGYTF	TGTGCCTGGAGTTCCGGGACCGGGGGCTATGGCTACACCTTC
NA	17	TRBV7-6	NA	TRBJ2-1	CASSLTLRGTLSNEQFF	TGTGCCAGCAGCTTAACGCTCCGGGGAACTCTATCGAATGAGCAGTTCTTC
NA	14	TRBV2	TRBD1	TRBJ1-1	CASSASGGQTEAFF	TGTGCCAGCAGTGCCTCCGGGGGACAGACTGAAGCTTTCTTT
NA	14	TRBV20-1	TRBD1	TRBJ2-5	CSAEYRGQRETQYF	TGCAGTGCGGAATACAGGGGGCAGAGAGAGACCCAGTACTTC
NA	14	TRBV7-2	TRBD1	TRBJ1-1	CASSSGGGITEAFF	TGTGCCAGCAGCTCAGGGGGAGGGATCACTGAAGCTTTCTTT
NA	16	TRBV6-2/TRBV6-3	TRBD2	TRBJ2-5	CASSYSPGGAQETQYF	TGTGCCAGCAGTTACTCGCCGGGGGGGGCACAAGAGACCCAGTACTTC
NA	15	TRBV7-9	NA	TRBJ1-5	CASSPSGEGNQPQHF	TGTGCCAGCAGCCCTAGCGGGGAAGGCAATCAGCCCCAGCATTTT
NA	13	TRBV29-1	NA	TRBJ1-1	CSAVARQNTEAFF	TGCAGCGCCGTTGCGAGACAGAACACTGAAGCTTTCTTT
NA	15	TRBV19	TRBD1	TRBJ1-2	CASTPQGQGHYGYTF	TGTGCCAGTACTCCGCAGGGACAGGGGCACTATGGCTACACCTTC
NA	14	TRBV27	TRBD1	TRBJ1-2	CASSPMDRGEGYTF	TGTGCCAGCAGTCCCATGGACAGGGGGGAGGGCTACACCTTC
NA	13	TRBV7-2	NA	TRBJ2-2	CASSKRGTGELFF	TGTGCCAGCAGCAAACGGGGGACCGGGGAGCTGTTTTTT
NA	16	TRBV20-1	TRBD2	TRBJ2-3	CSALGTSGGLTDTQYF	TGCAGTGCTTTAGGGACTAGCGGGGGGCTCACAGATACGCAGTATTTT
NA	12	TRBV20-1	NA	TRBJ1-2	CSARDHQDGYTF	TGCAGTGCTAGAGATCACCAGGATGGCTACACCTTC
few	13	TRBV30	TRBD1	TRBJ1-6	CAWTGTANSPLHF	TGTGCCTGGACCGGGACAGCAAATTCACCCCTCCACTTT
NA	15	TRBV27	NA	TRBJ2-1	CASSSGQRFRDEQFF	TGTGCCAGCAGCTCGGGACAAAGGTTCAGGGATGAGCAGTTCTTC
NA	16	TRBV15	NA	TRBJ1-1	CATSKGGGARGTEAFF	TGTGCCACCAGTAAAGGGGGGGGGGCGCGGGGGACTGAAGCTTTCTTT
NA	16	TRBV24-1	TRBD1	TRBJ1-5	CATSDGQGLRHQPQHF	TGTGCCACCAGTGATGGACAGGGACTGCGGCATCAGCCCCAGCATTTT
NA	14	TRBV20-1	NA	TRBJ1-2	CSAPGRDGGYGYTF	TGCAGTGCTCCTGGCCGGGACGGTGGGTATGGCTACACCTTC
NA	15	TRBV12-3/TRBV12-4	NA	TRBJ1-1	CASSGSGGANTEAFF	TGTGCCAGCTCCGGCTCGGGTGGCGCGAACACTGAAGCTTTCTTT
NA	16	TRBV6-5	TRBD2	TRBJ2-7	CASSYATSGGIMEQYF	TGTGCCAGCAGTTACGCGACTAGCGGAGGTATTATGGAGCAGTACTTC
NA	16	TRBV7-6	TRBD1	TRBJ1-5	CASSSGTGEGNQPQHF	TGTGCCAGCAGCTCTGGGACAGGGGAAGGAAATCAGCCCCAGCATTTT
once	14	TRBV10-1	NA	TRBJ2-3	CASSDLSGTDTQYF	TGCGCCAGCAGTGATCTCTCGGGCACAGATACGCAGTATTTT
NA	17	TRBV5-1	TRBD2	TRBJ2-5	CASSPDFSGGVQETQYF	TGCGCCAGCAGCCCGGACTTCAGCGGGGGGGTCCAAGAGACCCAGTACTTC
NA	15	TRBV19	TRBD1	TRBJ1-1	CASSLVRDRGTEAFF	TGTGCCAGTAGTCTTGTCCGGGACAGAGGAACTGAAGCTTTCTTT
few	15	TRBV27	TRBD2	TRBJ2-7	CARRIGGSSSYEQYF	TGTGCCAGGAGGATCGGGGGGTCCTCATCCTACGAGCAGTACTTC
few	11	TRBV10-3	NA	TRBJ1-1	CAISEGRRAFF	TGTGCCATCAGTGAGGGGAGGAGAGCTTTCTTT
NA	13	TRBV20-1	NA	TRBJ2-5	CSAKVLGQETQYF	TGCAGTGCTAAGGTCCTCGGACAAGAGACCCAGTACTTC